These 15 T cell receptor beta chains were sequenced from one sample in a study of shared clonotypes between healthy human individuals. Profiled with immunoSEQ multiplex PCR; TCRdb holds only in-frame clones, not every one. Found here are millions of clones, more than 80% of them singletons; the top ten hold roughly 0.14%. Source material: naive CD4+ T cells sorted from blood. This sample's subset: CD45RA+ positively selected. These receptors came from a man aged 18-30 years in good health.

The genes are TRBV5-4 and TRBJ1-4; TRBD1 is a possible D gene (6 bases). V was shortened by 3 bases and J by 4 bases, with 10 bases between the two germline ends. In germline, CDR1 is SGHNT, CDR2 YYREEE (reference sequence). The CDR3 contains 14 residues. CDR3 DNA sequence: TGTGCCAGCAGCTCCAGGGGAGGTAATGAAAAACTGTTTTTT. This sequence encodes CASSSRGGNEKLFF.

This clone showed up just once. The chain employs TRBV23-1 and TRBJ2-7; D gene unclear. TRBV23-1 carries the ORF label, with uncertain function. With 4 bases removed from V and 0 bases from J, the gap between germline ends came to 13 bases. This CDR3 has 15 residues. CDR3 sequence: CASSLDSTHSYEQYF. The CDR3 DNA reads as TGCGCCAGCAGTCTCGACTCAACTCACTCCTACGAGCAGTACTTC.

This rearrangement joins TRBV28 to TRBJ2-2; D tentatively fits TRBD1 or TRBD2 (5 bases each). The germline gives CDR1 MDHEN, CDR2 SYDVKM. Trimming took off 8 bases at V and 3 bases at J, with 7 bases between the two ends. CDR3 length equals 12 residues. CDR3 bases: TGTGCCAGCCGAGGGGACACCGGGGAGCTGTTTTTT. Amino acids: CASRGDTGELFF.

The chain joins TRBV6-5 to TRBJ1-1; D not resolved. This CDR3 contains 14 residues. V lost 4 bases and J lost 0, with 9 bases in between. The germline CDR1 and CDR2 sequences are MNHEY and SVGAGI. Here the CDR3 reads CASSSQELNTEAFF. For the CDR3, the DNA is TGTGCCAGCAGTTCGCAAGAGCTGAACACTGAAGCTTTCTTT.

V gene TRBV11-2 combines with J gene TRBJ2-5, with 8 bases aligning to TRBD2. This CDR3 contains 15 residues. CDR1 and CDR2 from the germline V gene are SGHAT and FQNNGV. V shed 3 bases and J 2 bases; nucleotides not matched to a gene: 5. CDR3 coding DNA: TGTGCCAGCAGCTTTAGCGGGGCTACTCAAGAGACCCAGTACTTC. It yields the protein CASSFSGATQETQYF.

The chain links TRBV5-1 to TRBJ1-4; 7 bases agree with TRBD1. V lost 4 bases to trimming and J lost 6 bases; unmatched junction nucleotides: 3. CDR1 SGHRS and CDR2 YFSETQ come from the germline V gene. The CDR3 has 13 residues. The CDR3 DNA follows: TGCGCCAGCAGCCCAGGGGGGGATGAAAAACTGTTTTTT. It encodes CASSPGGDEKLFF.

J is TRBJ1-2 and V is TRBV11-2; weak D call: TRBD1 (5 bases). The CDR3 has 14 amino acids. Germline CDR1 SGHAT, CDR2 FQNNGV. Trimming removed 0 bases at V and 5 bases at J, with 10 bases between. CDR3 DNA: TGTGCCAGCAGCTTAGAGCCAGGGTGGTATGGCTACACCTTC. It yields the protein CASSLEPGWYGYTF.

V usage is TRBV6-1 and J usage is TRBJ2-2; TRBD1 matches at 10 bases. V lost 6 bases and J lost 5; bases outside the gene matches: 3. Germline CDR1 and CDR2: MNHNS and SASEGT. The CDR3 totals 14 residues. This CDR3 reads CASRSDRGTGELFF. The CDR3 DNA is TGTGCCAGCAGATCGGACAGGGGGACCGGGGAGCTGTTTTTT.

The table lists this clone with a count of one. The rearrangement links TRBV27 to TRBJ2-7; 12 bases line up with TRBD2. Germline-derived CDR1 and CDR2 are MNHEY and SMNVEV (reference sequence). This CDR3 comprises 16 residues. V lost 3 bases and J lost 2; bases outside the gene matches: 5. This CDR3 is CASSFGLAGIPYEQYF. CDR3 sequence (DNA): TGTGCCAGCAGTTTCGGACTAGCGGGGATCCCCTACGAGCAGTACTTC.

The J gene is TRBJ2-5, the V gene TRBV29-1; D might be TRBD2 (5 bases). Trimming removed 3 bases at V and 2 bases at J, with 10 bases between. Germline-derived CDR1 and CDR2 are SQVTM and ANQGSEA. The CDR3 has 13 residues. The CDR3 nucleotides are TGCAGCGTTGACTACCGAGGGCAAGAGACCCAGTACTTC. Its translation is CSVDYRGQETQYF.

Here the CDR3 DNA reads TGTGCCAGCAGCCGTCACGACAGGGTTGAAGCTTTCTTT. Residues: CASSRHDRVEAFF. This chain uses TRBV27 with TRBJ1-1; TRBD1 matches at 7 bases. CDR3 length: 13 amino acids. The J segment lost 7 bases and the V segment lost 6 bases, leaving 8 bases of the junction unmatched. Germline loops: CDR1 MNHEY, CDR2 SMNVEV (reference sequence).

The rearrangement uses TRBV7-8 and TRBJ2-7; D tentatively fits TRBD1 or TRBD2 (5 bases each). The CDR3 is 16 residues long. V was trimmed by 4 bases and J by 0 bases, leaving 16 bases between them. Per the germline V gene, CDR1 is SGHVS and CDR2 is FQNEAQ. The CDR3: CASSWGSQVGSYEQYF. Here the CDR3 DNA reads TGTGCCAGCAGCTGGGGGAGCCAGGTGGGCTCCTACGAGCAGTACTTC.

V gene TRBV25-1 combines with J gene TRBJ1-6; D possibly corresponds to TRBD1 (5 bases). The CDR3 length is 14 residues. V gave up 2 bases and J gave up 10 bases, with 12 bases separating them. Per germline, CDR1 MGHDK and CDR2 SYGVNS. In nucleotides, the CDR3 is TGTGCCAGCAGTGAACAGGAATGGGGCTCACCCCTCCACTTT. Amino acid sequence: CASSEQEWGSPLHF.

This chain connects TRBV10-1 to TRBJ2-3, with D possibly TRBD2 on 6 matching bases. This CDR3 comprises 13 residues. The germline V gene encodes CDR1 WNHNN and CDR2 SYGVQD (reference sequence). Trimming shortened V by 5 bases and J by 1 base, and 7 bases separated the two germline ends. CDR3 nucleotides: TGCGCCAGCAGTTGGAGGGGCACAGATACGCAGTATTTT. Its protein product is CASSWRGTDTQYF.

The CDR3 nucleotides read TGCGCCACCTCACTTGGGACTAGAAATCAAGAGACCCAGTACTTC. It codes for CATSLGTRNQETQYF. The V gene is TRBV10-2, the J gene TRBJ2-5; TRBD2 agrees at 8 bases. V lost 10 bases, J lost 2 bases, and 12 bases stayed unmatched. The CDR3 extends over 15 amino acids. In germline, CDR1 is WSHSY, CDR2 SAAADI.